The 8 T cell receptor beta chains given below trace back to one sample, sequenced in a study of blood T cell repertoires in COVID-19 (dated by TCRdb to about 2020). Libraries were built with the immunoSEQ multiplex PCR assay. What TCRdb holds here is the immuneACCESS table cut down to in-frame rearrangements. Part of the clones is not present; checked against another copy, under half of the missing clones reflect an unresolved V gene, and the others are unexplained. The sample has approximately 16,000 clones on record, 85% to 90% of them singletons. The ten largest clones add up to 30% to 35% of the sample. The specimen was peripheral blood. These TCRs come from a woman older than 75 with COVID-19, enrolled during active disease.

This chain joins TRBV5-6 and TRBJ2-5, with D tentatively TRBD2 (6 bases). Germline CDR1 reads SGHDT; CDR2 reads YYEEEE. Trimming shortened V by 4 bases and J by 4 bases, and 11 bases separated the two germline ends. This CDR3 is built from 13 residues. In DNA form, the CDR3 reads TGTGCCAGCAGCCGACTAGTGTCAGAGACCCAGTACTTC. This encodes CASSRLVSETQYF.

The gene calls are TRBV18 and TRBJ2-3; D might be TRBD1 (6 bases). Trimming took 6 bases from V and 7 from J, leaving 17 bases between them. In germline, CDR1 is KGHSH, CDR2 LQKENI. This CDR3 comprises 14 residues. CDR3: CASSSGTPSNTQYF. The CDR3 nucleotides read TGTGCCAGCTCCTCGGGGACACCTTCGAATACGCAGTATTTT.

The CDR3: CASSHYAGGDQETQYF. CDR3 nucleotides: TGTGCCAGCAGCCACTACGCGGGGGGCGACCAAGAGACCCAGTACTTC. V usage is TRBV6-6 and J usage is TRBJ2-5; 8 nucleotides align to TRBD2. Germline V lookup: CDR1 MNHNY, CDR2 SVGAGI (reference sequence). The length of the CDR3 is 16 residues. After removal of 6 bases from V and 0 bases from J, the junction contained 9 bases not matched to a gene.

The CDR3: CASNGNIYEQYF. Written as DNA, the CDR3 is TGTGCCAGCAACGGGAACATCTACGAGCAGTACTTC. The V call is TRBV6-5, the J call TRBJ2-7; possibly TRBD2 for D (5 bases). CDR3 length equals 12 residues. From germline, CDR1 is MNHEY and CDR2 SVGAGI. Trimming took off 7 bases at V and 3 bases at J, with 10 bases between the two ends.

The gene calls are TRBV2 and TRBJ2-7, with 8 bases identical to TRBD2. V shed 6 bases and J 2 bases; nucleotides not matched to a gene: 18. The germline V gene has CDR1 SNHLY and CDR2 FYNNEI. CDR3 length equals 18 residues. The chain's CDR3 is CASSEGFSIAGKTYEQYF. CDR3 DNA: TGTGCCAGCAGCGAGGGGTTCTCGATAGCGGGAAAAACCTACGAGCAGTACTTC.

This sequence joins TRBV11-3 and TRBJ2-1, with D tentatively TRBD2 (6 bases). The CDR3 covers 14 residues. V was shortened by 3 bases and J by 0 bases, with 6 bases between the two germline ends. CDR1 is SGHNT and CDR2 is YENEEA in the germline V gene. CDR3 in DNA: TGTGCCAGCAGCTTGGGGGGCTCCTACAATGAGCAGTTCTTC. Amino acid sequence: CASSLGGSYNEQFF. The variable domain in full, with the rest retrieved from reference TRBV11-3 and TRBJ2-1, is EAGVVQSPRYKIIEKKQPVAFWCNPISGHNTLYWYLQNLGQGPELLIRYENEEAVDDSQLPKDRFSAERLKGVDSTLKIQPAELGDSAVYLCASSLGGSYNEQFFGPGTRLTVL.

The V gene is TRBV11-3, the J gene TRBJ2-7, with TRBD1 matching 7 bases. The germline V gene has CDR1 SGHNT and CDR2 YENEEA. V lost 2 bases and J lost 6; bases outside the gene matches: 19. There are 18 residues in the CDR3. The CDR3 loop is CASSLWWTGPHQPSEQYF. CDR3 DNA: TGTGCCAGCAGCTTATGGTGGACAGGACCTCATCAACCTTCCGAGCAGTACTTC.

V gene TRBV4-2 combines with J gene TRBJ2-5; the match to TRBD2 covers 7 bases. Germline CDR1 reads LGHNA; CDR2 reads YNFKEQ. V shed 2 bases, J shed 0 bases, and the junction held 6 bases outside the gene matches. The CDR3 runs to 16 residues. The CDR3 region is CASSQFLSGNQETQYF. The CDR3 bases are TGTGCCAGCAGCCAATTCTTGAGCGGGAACCAAGAGACCCAGTACTTC.